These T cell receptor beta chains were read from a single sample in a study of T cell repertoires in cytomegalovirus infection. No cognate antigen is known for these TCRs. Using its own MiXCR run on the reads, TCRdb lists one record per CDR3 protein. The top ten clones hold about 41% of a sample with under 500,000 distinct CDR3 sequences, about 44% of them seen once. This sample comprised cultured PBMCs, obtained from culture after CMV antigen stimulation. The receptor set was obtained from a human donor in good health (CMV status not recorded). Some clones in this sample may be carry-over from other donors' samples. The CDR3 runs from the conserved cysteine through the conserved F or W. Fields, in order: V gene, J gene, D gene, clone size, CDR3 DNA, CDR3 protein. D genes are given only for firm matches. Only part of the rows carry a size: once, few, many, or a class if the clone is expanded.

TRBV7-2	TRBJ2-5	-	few	TGTGCCAGCAGCTTAGTGGGGCAGCACCAAGAGACCCAGTACTTC	CASSLVGQHQETQYF
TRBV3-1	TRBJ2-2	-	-	TGTGCCAGCAGCCACAGGGCCGGGGAGCTGTTTTTT	CASSHRAGELFF
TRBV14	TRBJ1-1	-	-	TGTGCCAGCAGCCAGACAAGTATGAACACTGAAGCTTTCTTT	CASSQTSMNTEAFF
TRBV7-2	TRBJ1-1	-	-	TGTGCCAGCAGCTTAGAATGGGAGAACACTGAAGCTTTCTTT	CASSLEWENTEAFF
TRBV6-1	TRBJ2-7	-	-	TGTGCCAGCAGTTATCCCGGACTAATTTACGAGCAGTACTTC	CASSYPGLIYEQYF
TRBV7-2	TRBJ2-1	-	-	TGTGCCAGCAGCTACCATTTTTACGGGGACCACAATGAGCAGTTCTTC	CASSYHFYGDHNEQFF
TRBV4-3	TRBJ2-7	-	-	TGCGCCAGCAGCCCCAGCCGTGAAGCCTACGAGCAGTACTTC	CASSPSREAYEQYF
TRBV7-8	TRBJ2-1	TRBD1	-	TGTGCCAGCAGCTTAGCACGGACAGGGGGCAAGTACAATGAGCAGTTCTTC	CASSLARTGGKYNEQFF
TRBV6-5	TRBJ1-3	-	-	TGTGCCAGCAGTTACACTTTGGCGGGGGGAAACACCATATATTTT	CASSYTLAGGNTIYF
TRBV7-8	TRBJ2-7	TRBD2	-	TGTGCCAGCAGCTCCGGCTGGGAGGGAGGCACGCAGTACTTC	CASSSGWEGGTQYF
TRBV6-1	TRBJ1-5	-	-	TGTGCCAGCAGGGATCCGGGACAATTCCAGCCCCAGCATTTT	CASRDPGQFQPQHF
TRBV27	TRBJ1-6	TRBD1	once	TGTGCCAGCACCGCAGGGGGGGATAATTCACCCCTCCACTTT	CASTAGGDNSPLHF
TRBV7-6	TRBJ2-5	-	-	TGTGCCAGCAGCCCCCGGGTCTCGACAGAGACCCAGTACTTC	CASSPRVSTETQYF
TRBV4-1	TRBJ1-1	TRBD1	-	TGCGCCAGCAGCCAACCGGGACAGGGGGTTTCTGAAGCTTTCTTT	CASSQPGQGVSEAFF
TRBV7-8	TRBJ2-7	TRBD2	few	TGTGCCAGCAGCTTATTTGGGGCTATTGCGGGGGAGGTGTACGAGCAGTACTTC	CASSLFGAIAGEVYEQYF